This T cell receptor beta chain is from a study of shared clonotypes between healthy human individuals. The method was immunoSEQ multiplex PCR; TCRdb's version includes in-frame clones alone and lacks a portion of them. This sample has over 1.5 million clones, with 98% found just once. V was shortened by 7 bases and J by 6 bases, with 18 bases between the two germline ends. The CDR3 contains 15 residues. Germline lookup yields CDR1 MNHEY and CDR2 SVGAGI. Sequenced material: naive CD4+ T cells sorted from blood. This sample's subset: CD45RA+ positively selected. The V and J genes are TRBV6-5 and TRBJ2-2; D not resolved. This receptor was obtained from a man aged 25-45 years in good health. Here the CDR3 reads CASISTGGVPGELFF. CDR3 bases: TGTGCCAGCATCTCAACCGGTGGGGTGCCCGGGGAGCTGTTTTTT.